These T cell receptor beta chains were read from a single sample in a study of blood T cell repertoires in COVID-19. Repertoires were generated with immunoSEQ multiplex PCR, while TCRdb's copy carries only in-frame clones and drops some. The sample has 130,000 to 150,000 clones; over 80% are singletons. Sequenced sample: PBMCs or T cells enriched from blood (not recorded which). The receptor source for this set is a woman aged 40-49 years who had recovered from COVID-19. Both conserved end residues are part of each CDR3. The D gene is left open where the match is weak. The size field is filled for only some rows; it gives once, few, many or a size class.

d_call	clone_size	v_call	j_call	cdr3_nt	cdr3_aa
-	-	TRBV9	TRBJ1-4	TGTGCCAGCAGCGGCCATTCCGGGACACCAAGAGAAAAACTGTTTTTT	CASSGHSGTPREKLFF
TRBD1	once	TRBV9	TRBJ1-2	TGTGCCAGCAGCGTAGGTGACAGGGGCGGCTATGGCTACACCTTC	CASSVGDRGGYGYTF
-	-	TRBV6-5	TRBJ2-7	TGTGCCAGCACCCTAGCCCAGCCCCCTTACGAGCAGTACTTC	CASTLAQPPYEQYF
-	-	TRBV12-3/TRBV12-4	TRBJ1-5	TGTGCCAGCAGTTTTGTTCGGGGAGCCCAGCATTTT	CASSFVRGAQHF
TRBD1	once	TRBV10-1	TRBJ1-1	TGCGCCAGCAGTGAGTCACAGGGGGACACTGAAGCTTTCTTT	CASSESQGDTEAFF
-	-	TRBV4-1	TRBJ1-4	TGCGCCAGCAGCCAAGAAAGCAGGGACTATGAAAAACTGTTTTTT	CASSQESRDYEKLFF
-	-	TRBV5-1	TRBJ2-1	TGCGCCAGCAGCTTGGGGAGGGTTGACAATGAGCAGTTCTTC	CASSLGRVDNEQFF
TRBD1	-	TRBV30	TRBJ1-1	TGTGCCTGGGACTTAAAAGGACAGGTCACTGAAGCTTTCTTT	CAWDLKGQVTEAFF
-	-	TRBV2	TRBJ2-6	TGTGCCTCCCAAGAGGATACACGCTCTGGGGCCAACGTCCTGACTTTC	CASQEDTRSGANVLTF
-	-	TRBV21-1	TRBJ2-7	TGTGCCAGCGGAGGGACAGGGAGGACCTACGAGCAGTACTTC	CASGGTGRTYEQYF
-	-	TRBV5-1	TRBJ2-1	TGCGCCAGCAGCTTGGAATGGGCAGGCGTCTACAATGAGCAGTTCTTC	CASSLEWAGVYNEQFF
TRBD2	-	TRBV12-3/TRBV12-4	TRBJ2-7	TGTGCCAGCCGCCGACTAGCTGCGCACGAGCAGTACTTC	CASRRLAAHEQYF
TRBD2	-	TRBV28	TRBJ2-4	TGTGCCAGCAGTTTCCTAGTAGCGGGAGAGGGCAAAAACATTCAGTACTTC	CASSFLVAGEGKNIQYF
TRBD1	-	TRBV19	TRBJ2-1	TGTGCCAGTAGTCCGACAGGACAGGGGACCTACAATGAGCAGTTCTTC	CASSPTGQGTYNEQFF
-	-	TRBV4-1	TRBJ2-5	TGCGCCAGCAGCCAAGTGGGAGTGGAGACCCAGTACTTC	CASSQVGVETQYF
TRBD2	-	TRBV6-8	TRBJ2-1	TGTGCCAGCAGCCATAGCGGGGGGGGTAATGAGCAGTTCTTC	CASSHSGGGNEQFF
TRBD2	-	TRBV2	TRBJ2-1	TGTGCCAGCAGTGGACTAGCGGGGCTCAATGAGCAGTTCTTC	CASSGLAGLNEQFF
TRBD2	-	TRBV11-2	TRBJ2-3	TGTGCCAGCAGCTTAAGAGGGAGGGCGAGCACAGATACGCAGTATTTT	CASSLRGRASTDTQYF
-	once	TRBV7-8	TRBJ1-1	TGTGCCAGCAGCCCTCAACCCCGGGGCACTGAAGCTTTCTTT	CASSPQPRGTEAFF
-	-	TRBV25-1	TRBJ2-7	TGTGCCAGCAGTGAATGGGTCGGGAGTAGGGGCCACGAGCAGTACTTC	CASSEWVGSRGHEQYF
-	-	TRBV2	TRBJ2-7	TGTGCCAGCAGCGTCCATGGGGGGTCTAGCTCCTACGAGCAGTACTTC	CASSVHGGSSSYEQYF
TRBD1	-	TRBV5-1	TRBJ1-5	TGCGCCAGCAGCCCTGGGACAGGGCGCCAGCCCCAGCATTTT	CASSPGTGRQPQHF
-	-	TRBV2	TRBJ2-5	TGTGCCAGCAGTCGGAGGCGGAGGCTAGAGGAGACCCAGTACTTC	CASSRRRRLEETQYF
TRBD2	-	TRBV5-1	TRBJ2-1	TGCGCCAGCAGCCCAGGGACTAGCGGGGAAAATGAGCAGTTCTTC	CASSPGTSGENEQFF
-	-	TRBV4-1	TRBJ2-7	TGCGCCAGCAGCCAAGCCACAAGAGGACAGCCCTCTGAGGAGCAGTACTTC	CASSQATRGQPSEEQYF
-	-	TRBV5-4	TRBJ2-7	TGTGCCAGCAGCTTGTTAAAGAGCTCCTACGAGCAGTACTTC	CASSLLKSSYEQYF
-	-	TRBV9	TRBJ1-1	TGTGCCAGCGCGTTGGCGGACATGAACACTGAAGCTTTCTTT	CASALADMNTEAFF
TRBD1	-	TRBV11-2	TRBJ1-2	TGTGCCACCCCGGACAGGGAGGGCTATGGCTACACCTTC	CATPDREGYGYTF
TRBD1	-	TRBV5-1	TRBJ2-7	TGCGCCAGCAGCTTGGGCGAGACAGGGGGCTACGAGCAGTACTTC	CASSLGETGGYEQYF
TRBD2	few	TRBV3-1/TRBV3-2	TRBJ2-2	TGTGCCAGCAGCCACCTCCCCAGCGGGAGGGCCGGGAGGACCGGGGAGCTGTTTTTT	CASSHLPSGRAGRTGELFF